The rows below give T cell receptor beta chains drawn from one sample of a study of T-cell reconstitution after alpha-beta-depleted transplantation in children. TCRdb re-derived calls from the PCR reads in MiXCR, one entry per CDR3 protein. In the table there are 150,000 to 250,000 distinct CDR3 sequences, around 5.9% of which are singletons. The specimen comprised PBMCs, sampled before TCRalphabeta/CD19-depleted stem cell transplant. These receptors came from a girl less than two years old with combined immunodeficiency, due to receive a stem cell transplant. Each CDR3 is given with its conserved first and last residue. The D gene is left open where the match is weak. Some rows have no size entry. The others give once, few or many, or a class for an expanded clone.

TRBJ2-2 | TRBV29-1 | - | many | 13 | TGCAGCGTTCGGGACAGCGGGGCCGGGGAGCTGTTTTTT | CSVRDSGAGELFF
TRBJ1-1 | TRBV7-2 | - | - | 14 | TGTGCCAGCAGCTTAACCTGGGAGTGGACTGAAGCTTTCTTT | CASSLTWEWTEAFF
TRBJ1-1 | TRBV5-1 | TRBD1 | - | 16 | TGCGCCAGCAGCTTCACAGGGGGGGGATTACACACTGAAGCTTTCTTT | CASSFTGGGLHTEAFF
TRBJ2-7 | TRBV7-8 | TRBD2 | many | 16 | TGTGCCAGCAGCTCTAGAGGGACTAGCGGGAACTACGAGCAGTACTTC | CASSSRGTSGNYEQYF
TRBJ1-5 | TRBV6-5 | - | - | 14 | TGTGCCAGCAGTTACTCGGAGTTCAATCAGCCCCAGCATTTT | CASSYSEFNQPQHF
TRBJ2-5 | TRBV7-8 | - | many | 12 | TGTGCCAGCAGCTTAGCAGTGGAGACCCAGTACTTC | CASSLAVETQYF
TRBJ2-1 | TRBV7-9 | - | few | 15 | TGTGCCAGCAGCCGATACAGGGTTATTGGGGATGAGCAGTTCTTC | CASSRYRVIGDEQFF
TRBJ2-7 | TRBV5-1 | - | many | 14 | TGCGCCAGCAGCTTGGTAGCAGGCTCATACGAGCAGTACTTC | CASSLVAGSYEQYF
TRBJ2-1 | TRBV20-1 | - | few | 14 | TGCAGTGGCTTCGGGATCCAGTATCTTAATGAGCAGTTCTTC | CSGFGIQYLNEQFF
TRBJ1-5 | TRBV29-1 | - | many | 14 | TGCAGCGTTGGTTCAGGCGCCCGGAATCAGCCCCAGCATTTT | CSVGSGARNQPQHF
TRBJ2-1 | TRBV9 | TRBD2 | many | 15 | TGTGCCAGCAGCGGTAATAGCGGGGGCTACAATGAGCAGTTCTTC | CASSGNSGGYNEQFF
TRBJ2-7 | TRBV12-3/TRBV12-4 | - | many | 15 | TGTGCCAGCAGTTTTTTTGCACAGGGAGCCTACGAGCAGTACTTC | CASSFFAQGAYEQYF
TRBJ2-6 | TRBV29-1 | - | many | 14 | TGCAGCGTTGAGGTTCCAACTGGGGCCAACGTCCTGACTTTC | CSVEVPTGANVLTF
TRBJ2-1 | TRBV7-9 | TRBD2 | many | 17 | TGTGCCAGCAGGCAAAGGGTATTTACTAGCGGTGACAATGAGCAGTTCTTC | CASRQRVFTSGDNEQFF
TRBJ1-1 | TRBV20-1 | - | many | 17 | TGCAGTGCTAGAGTGATTATACCGACAGACATGAACACTGAAGCTTTCTTT | CSARVIIPTDMNTEAFF
TRBJ1-2 | TRBV12-3/TRBV12-4 | - | many | 15 | TGTGCCAGCAGTTTTTACTCCTATGAGGAGGATGGCTACACCTTC | CASSFYSYEEDGYTF
TRBJ2-1 | TRBV9 | TRBD2 | many | 16 | TGTGCCAGCAGCGCCAGGACTAGCGGGAGTGACAATGAGCAGTTCTTC | CASSARTSGSDNEQFF
TRBJ2-7 | TRBV27 | TRBD1 | many | 14 | TGTGCCAGCAGCCCGGACAGGGTTGGCTACGAGCAGTACTTC | CASSPDRVGYEQYF
TRBJ1-2 | TRBV9 | - | - | 14 | TGTGCCAGCAGCCCCTGGGAGGGACCGGATGGCTACACCTTC | CASSPWEGPDGYTF
TRBJ2-1 | TRBV7-8 | - | many | 13 | TGTGCCAGCAGCCCCGGGGTGAGGTCTGAGCAGTTCTTC | CASSPGVRSEQFF
TRBJ2-7 | TRBV14 | - | many | 17 | TGTGCCAGCAGCCAAGATCTTGAAGGGGGTCGTGTCTACGAGCAGTACTTC | CASSQDLEGGRVYEQYF
TRBJ2-7 | TRBV28 | - | many | 13 | TGTGCCAGCAGTTTTCTCCAGGACTACGAGCAGTACTTC | CASSFLQDYEQYF
TRBJ2-7 | TRBV2 | TRBD2 | many | 14 | TGTGCCAGTGGACTAGCGGGGAGTTCTTACGAGCAGTACTTC | CASGLAGSSYEQYF
TRBJ2-5 | TRBV4-1 | - | few | 15 | TGCGCCAGCAGCCAAGAACCGGCCGTCCAAGAGACCCAGTACTTC | CASSQEPAVQETQYF
TRBJ2-2 | TRBV20-1 | TRBD2 | many | 18 | TGCAGTGCTATAAAACCACTCTCTAGCGGGTCACTAACCGGGGAGCTGTTTTTT | CSAIKPLSSGSLTGELFF
TRBJ2-1 | TRBV20-1 | TRBD2 | - | 15 | TGCAGTGCTACCCAGGGACTAGCGGAAGTTGATGAGCAGTTCTTC | CSATQGLAEVDEQFF
TRBJ2-7 | TRBV28 | - | many | 15 | TGTGCCAGCAGTTTTGAAGGGGCACATGCCTACGAGCAGTACTTC | CASSFEGAHAYEQYF
TRBJ2-5 | TRBV9 | - | many | 14 | TGTGCCAGCAGCGCCCTAGGAGCAAGGGAGACCCAGTACTTC | CASSALGARETQYF
TRBJ2-3 | TRBV4-2 | TRBD1 | many | 16 | TGTGCCAGCAGCCAAGGACAGGGGGTAACCCCAGATACGCAGTATTTT | CASSQGQGVTPDTQYF
TRBJ2-7 | TRBV29-1 | TRBD2 | many | 13 | TGCAGCGTTGTTGGGGGGGGTCGCTACGAGCAGTACTTC | CSVVGGGRYEQYF
TRBJ2-1 | TRBV27 | TRBD1 | - | 13 | TGTGCCAGCATCAGGACAGGGGGCAATGAGCAGTTCTTC | CASIRTGGNEQFF
TRBJ2-5 | TRBV7-9 | - | many | 13 | TGTGCCAGCAGCTTACGGGATACGGAGACCCAGTACTTC | CASSLRDTETQYF
TRBJ1-1 | TRBV18 | - | many | 17 | TGTGCCAGCTCACGGACATCTCGGAGGGGCATGAACACTGAAGCTTTCTTT | CASSRTSRRGMNTEAFF
TRBJ1-1 | TRBV30 | - | - | 11 | TGTGCCTGGAGTGTACTCTCTGAAGCTTTCTTT | CAWSVLSEAFF
TRBJ1-5 | TRBV7-6 | - | - | 15 | TGTGCCAGCAGCTCCCCGGGGGGGCATGATCAGCCCCAGCATTTT | CASSSPGGHDQPQHF
TRBJ2-7 | TRBV20-1 | - | many | 15 | TGCAGTGCTAGAGACCCTGGGGACGGGACCTACGAGCAGTACTTC | CSARDPGDGTYEQYF
TRBJ1-1 | TRBV18 | - | few | 15 | TGTGCCAGCTCCCGACTCGAACAGTCGAACACTGAAGCTTTCTTT | CASSRLEQSNTEAFF
TRBJ2-1 | TRBV29-1 | TRBD1 | many | 14 | TGCAGCGTTCCCCCCGGGACAGATTACAATGAGCAGTTCTTC | CSVPPGTDYNEQFF
TRBJ1-2 | TRBV7-8 | TRBD1 | many | 17 | TGTGCCAGCAGCTTCGGGCAGGGGGTGAACGGTTACTATGGCTACACCTTC | CASSFGQGVNGYYGYTF
TRBJ2-2 | TRBV5-6 | TRBD2 | many | 16 | TGTGCCAGCAGCTTGCTTCGGCGGGAGATGGCCGGGGAGCTGTTTTTT | CASSLLRREMAGELFF
TRBJ2-1 | TRBV2 | TRBD1 | few | 15 | TGTGCCAGCAGGCCGGGACAGGGGCTCTACAATGAGCAGTTCTTC | CASRPGQGLYNEQFF
TRBJ2-5 | TRBV7-9 | - | - | 14 | TGTGCCAGCAGCTCCGACAAGGCCGGCGGGACCCAGTACTTC | CASSSDKAGGTQYF
TRBJ2-7 | TRBV20-1 | - | many | 13 | TGCAGTGCTAGAGATCTGAGCTCCTACGAGCAGTACTTC | CSARDLSSYEQYF
TRBJ2-7 | TRBV5-1 | - | many | 16 | TGCGCCAGCAGCTTGAACGGGGACCCGAGCTCCTACGAGCAGTACTTC | CASSLNGDPSSYEQYF
TRBJ2-5 | TRBV10-3 | TRBD2 | many | 15 | TGTGCCATCAGTCCGAGCGGGGGTTTTGAGGAGACCCAGTACTTC | CAISPSGGFEETQYF
TRBJ2-2 | TRBV4-2 | - | many | 15 | TGTGCCAGCAGCCATCCCGGGGGCGGGGGCGGGGAGCTGTTTTTT | CASSHPGGGGGELFF